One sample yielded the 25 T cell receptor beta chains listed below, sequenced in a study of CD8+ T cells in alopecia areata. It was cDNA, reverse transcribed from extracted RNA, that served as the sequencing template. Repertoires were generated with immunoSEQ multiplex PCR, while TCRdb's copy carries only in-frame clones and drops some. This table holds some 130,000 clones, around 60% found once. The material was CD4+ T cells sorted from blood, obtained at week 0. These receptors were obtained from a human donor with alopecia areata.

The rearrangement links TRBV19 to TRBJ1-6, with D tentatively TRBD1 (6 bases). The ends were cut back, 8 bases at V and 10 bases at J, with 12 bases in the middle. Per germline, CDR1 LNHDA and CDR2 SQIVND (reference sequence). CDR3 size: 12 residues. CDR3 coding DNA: TGTGCCAGTGGAGACAGGACCTCACCCCTCCACTTT. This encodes CASGDRTSPLHF. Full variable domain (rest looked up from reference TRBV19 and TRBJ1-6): DGGITQSPKYLFRKEGQNVTLSCEQNLNHDAMYWYRQDPGQGLRLIYYSQIVNDFQKGDIAEGYSVSREKKESFPLTVTSAQKNPTAFYLCASGDRTSPLHFGNGTRLTVT.

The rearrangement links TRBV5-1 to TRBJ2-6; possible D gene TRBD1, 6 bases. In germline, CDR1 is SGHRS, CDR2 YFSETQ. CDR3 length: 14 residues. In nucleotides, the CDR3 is TGCGCATCCAGGACAGCCTCTGGGGCCAACGTCCTGACTTTC. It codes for CASRTASGANVLTF.

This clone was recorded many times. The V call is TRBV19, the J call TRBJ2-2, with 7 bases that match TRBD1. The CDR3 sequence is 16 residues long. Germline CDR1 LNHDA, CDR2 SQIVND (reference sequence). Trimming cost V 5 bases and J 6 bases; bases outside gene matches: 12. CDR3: CASSATRTGGAGELFF. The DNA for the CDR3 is TGTGCCAGTAGTGCTACCAGGACAGGTGGGGCCGGGGAGCTGTTTTTT.

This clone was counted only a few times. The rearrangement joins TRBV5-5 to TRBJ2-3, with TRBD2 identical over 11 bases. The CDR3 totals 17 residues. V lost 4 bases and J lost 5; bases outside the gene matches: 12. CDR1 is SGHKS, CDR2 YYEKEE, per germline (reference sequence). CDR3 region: CASSQGNLAGGQDTQYF. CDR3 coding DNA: TGTGCCAGCAGCCAAGGCAACTTAGCGGGGGGGCAAGATACGCAGTATTTT.

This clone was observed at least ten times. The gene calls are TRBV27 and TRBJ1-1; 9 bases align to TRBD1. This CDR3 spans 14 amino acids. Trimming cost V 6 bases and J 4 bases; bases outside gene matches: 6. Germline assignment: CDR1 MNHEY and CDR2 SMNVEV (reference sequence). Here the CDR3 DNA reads TGTGCCAGCAGCTTCGGACAGGGGACCACTGAAGCTTTCTTT. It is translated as CASSFGQGTTEAFF.

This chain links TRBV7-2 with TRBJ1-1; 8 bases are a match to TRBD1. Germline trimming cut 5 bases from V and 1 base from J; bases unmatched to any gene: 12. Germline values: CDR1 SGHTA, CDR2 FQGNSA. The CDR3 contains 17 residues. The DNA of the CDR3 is TGTGCCAGCAGCAGTTGGAGGGACAGGCCTCCGAACACTGAAGCTTTCTTT. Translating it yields CASSSWRDRPPNTEAFF. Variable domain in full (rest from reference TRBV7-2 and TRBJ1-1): GAGVSQSPSNKVTEKGKDVELRCDPISGHTALYWYRQSLGQGLEFLIYFQGNSAPDKSGLPSDRFSAERTGGSVSTLTIQRTQQEDSAVYLCASSSWRDRPPNTEAFFGQGTRLTVV.

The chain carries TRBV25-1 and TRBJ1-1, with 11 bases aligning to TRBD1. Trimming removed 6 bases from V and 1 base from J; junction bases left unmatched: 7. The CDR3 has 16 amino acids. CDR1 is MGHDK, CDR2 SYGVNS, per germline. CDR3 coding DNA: TGTGCCAGCAGCACCGGGACAGGGGGTCCGAACACTGAAGCTTTCTTT. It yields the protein CASSTGTGGPNTEAFF.

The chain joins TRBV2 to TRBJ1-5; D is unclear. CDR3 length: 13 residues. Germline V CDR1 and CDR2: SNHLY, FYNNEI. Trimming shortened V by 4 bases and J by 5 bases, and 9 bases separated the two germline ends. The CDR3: CASSALGYQPQHF. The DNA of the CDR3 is TGTGCCAGCAGTGCCTTGGGATATCAGCCCCAGCATTTT.

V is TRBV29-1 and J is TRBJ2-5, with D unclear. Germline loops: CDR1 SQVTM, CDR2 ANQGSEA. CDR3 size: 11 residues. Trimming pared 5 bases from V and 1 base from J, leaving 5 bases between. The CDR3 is CSVRRQETQYF. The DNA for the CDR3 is TGCAGCGTTAGGCGCCAAGAGACCCAGTACTTC.

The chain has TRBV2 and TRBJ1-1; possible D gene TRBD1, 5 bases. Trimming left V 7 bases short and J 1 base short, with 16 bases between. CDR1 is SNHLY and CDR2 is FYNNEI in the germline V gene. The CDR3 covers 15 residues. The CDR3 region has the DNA TGTGCCAGCACCAAAACGGGGGAAGGGAACACTGAAGCTTTCTTT. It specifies CASTKTGEGNTEAFF.

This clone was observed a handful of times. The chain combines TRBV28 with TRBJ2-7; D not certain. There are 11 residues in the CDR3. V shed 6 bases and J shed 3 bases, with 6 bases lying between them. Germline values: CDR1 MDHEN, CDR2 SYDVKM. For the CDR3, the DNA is TGTGCCAGCAGGCGAAACTACGAGCAGTACTTC. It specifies CASRRNYEQYF.

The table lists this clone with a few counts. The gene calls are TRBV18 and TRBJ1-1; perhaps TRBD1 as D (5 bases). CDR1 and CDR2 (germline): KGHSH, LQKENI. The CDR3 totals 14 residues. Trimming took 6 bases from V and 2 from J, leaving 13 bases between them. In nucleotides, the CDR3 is TGTGCCAGCTCTCCGGGACTGAGTAACACTGAAGCTTTCTTT. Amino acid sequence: CASSPGLSNTEAFF.

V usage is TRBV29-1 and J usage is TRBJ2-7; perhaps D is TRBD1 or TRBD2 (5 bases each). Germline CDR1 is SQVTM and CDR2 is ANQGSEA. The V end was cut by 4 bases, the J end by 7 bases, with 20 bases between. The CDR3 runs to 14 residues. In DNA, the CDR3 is TGCAGCGTTGCTACCGGGACCCCAATTAGGGAGCAGTACTTC. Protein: CSVATGTPIREQYF.

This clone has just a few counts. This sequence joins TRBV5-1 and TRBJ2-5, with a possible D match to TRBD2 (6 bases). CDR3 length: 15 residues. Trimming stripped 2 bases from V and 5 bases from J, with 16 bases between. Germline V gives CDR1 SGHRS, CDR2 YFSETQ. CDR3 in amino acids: CASSFDGGFKETQYF. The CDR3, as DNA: TGCGCCAGCAGCTTCGACGGGGGATTTAAGGAGACCCAGTACTTC. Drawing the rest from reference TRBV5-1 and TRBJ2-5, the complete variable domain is KAGVTQTPRYLIKTRGQQVTLSCSPISGHRSVSWYQQTPGQGLQFLFEYFSETQRNKGNFPGRFSGRQFSNSRSEMNVSTLELGDSALYLCASSFDGGFKETQYFGPGTRLLVL.

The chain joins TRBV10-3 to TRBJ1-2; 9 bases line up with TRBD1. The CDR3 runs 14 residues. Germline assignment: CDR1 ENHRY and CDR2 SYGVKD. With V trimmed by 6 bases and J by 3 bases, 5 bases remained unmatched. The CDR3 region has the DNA TGTGCCATCAGGAAGGACAGGGGAGACTATGGCTACACCTTC. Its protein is CAIRKDRGDYGYTF.

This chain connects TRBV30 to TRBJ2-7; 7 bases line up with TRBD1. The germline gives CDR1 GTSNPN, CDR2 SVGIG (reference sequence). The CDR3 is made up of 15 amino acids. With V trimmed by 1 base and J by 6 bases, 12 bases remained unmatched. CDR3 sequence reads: CAWSASGTATSEQYF. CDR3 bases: TGTGCCTGGAGTGCTTCCGGGACAGCCACATCCGAGCAGTACTTC.

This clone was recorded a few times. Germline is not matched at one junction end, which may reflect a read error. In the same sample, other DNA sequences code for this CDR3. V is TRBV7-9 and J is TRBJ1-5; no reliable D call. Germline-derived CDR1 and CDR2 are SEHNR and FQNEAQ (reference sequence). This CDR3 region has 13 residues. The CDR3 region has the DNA TGTGCCAGCAGCTTAGACGGCTATCAACCCCAGCATTTT. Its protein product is CASSLDGYQPQHF.

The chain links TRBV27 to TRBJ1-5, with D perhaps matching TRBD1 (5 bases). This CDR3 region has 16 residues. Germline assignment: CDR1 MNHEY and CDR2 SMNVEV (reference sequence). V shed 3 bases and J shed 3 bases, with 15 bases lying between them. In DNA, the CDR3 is TGTGCCAGCAGTTTGGGGGGGACCGCATACAATCAGCCCCAGCATTTT. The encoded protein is CASSLGGTAYNQPQHF.

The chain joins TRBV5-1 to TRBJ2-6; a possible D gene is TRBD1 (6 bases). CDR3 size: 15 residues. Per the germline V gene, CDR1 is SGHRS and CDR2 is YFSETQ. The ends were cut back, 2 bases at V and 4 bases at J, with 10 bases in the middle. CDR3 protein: CASSLQGSGANVLTF. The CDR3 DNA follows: TGCGCCAGCAGCTTACAGGGATCCGGGGCCAACGTCCTGACTTTC.

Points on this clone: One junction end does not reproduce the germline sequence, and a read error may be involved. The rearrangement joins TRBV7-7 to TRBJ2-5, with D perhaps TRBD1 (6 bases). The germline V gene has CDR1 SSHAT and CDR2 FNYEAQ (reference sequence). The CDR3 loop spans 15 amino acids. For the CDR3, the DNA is TGTGCTAGCAGCCCCCGCAGGGGAAAGGAAGAGACCCAGTACTTC. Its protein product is CASSPRRGKEETQYF.

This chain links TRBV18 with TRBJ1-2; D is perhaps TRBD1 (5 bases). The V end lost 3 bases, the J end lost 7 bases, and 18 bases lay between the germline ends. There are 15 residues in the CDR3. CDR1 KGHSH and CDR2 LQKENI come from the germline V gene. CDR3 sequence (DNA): TGTGCCAGCTCACCCGACGGGACTCCTGGAAGTGGCTACACCTTC. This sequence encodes CASSPDGTPGSGYTF.

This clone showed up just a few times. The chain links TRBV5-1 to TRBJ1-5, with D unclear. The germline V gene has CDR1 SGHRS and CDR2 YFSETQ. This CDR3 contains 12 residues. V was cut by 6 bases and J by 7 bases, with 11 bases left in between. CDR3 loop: CASIGVRQPQHF. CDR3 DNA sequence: TGCGCCAGCATCGGGGTCCGACAGCCCCAGCATTTT.

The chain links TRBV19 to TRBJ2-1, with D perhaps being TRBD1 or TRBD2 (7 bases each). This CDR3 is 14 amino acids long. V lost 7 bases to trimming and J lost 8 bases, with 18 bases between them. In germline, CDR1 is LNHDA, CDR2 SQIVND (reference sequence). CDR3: CASTDREGWDEQFF. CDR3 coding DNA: TGTGCCAGTACAGACAGGGAGGGGTGGGATGAGCAGTTCTTC.

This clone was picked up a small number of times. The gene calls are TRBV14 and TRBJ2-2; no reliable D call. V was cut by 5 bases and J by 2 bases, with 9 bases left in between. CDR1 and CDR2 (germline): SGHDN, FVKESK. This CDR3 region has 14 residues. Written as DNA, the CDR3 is TGTGCCAGCAGCAGCCACTATAACACCGGGGAGCTGTTTTTT. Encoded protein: CASSSHYNTGELFF.

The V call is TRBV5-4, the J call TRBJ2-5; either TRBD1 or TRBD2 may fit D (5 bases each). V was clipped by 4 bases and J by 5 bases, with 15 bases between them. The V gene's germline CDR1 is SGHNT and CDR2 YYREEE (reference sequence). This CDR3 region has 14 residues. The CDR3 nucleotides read TGTGCCAGCAGCCCCGGACCTTGGGGGGAGACCCAGTACTTC. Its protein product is CASSPGPWGETQYF.